This T cell receptor beta chain was captured in a study of cytomegalovirus exposure and HLA in healthy donors. This table comes from immunoSEQ multiplex PCR, and its TCRdb copy is limited to in-frame clones, with some not included. Of approximately 200,000 clones in the sample, roughly 88% were seen once. The CDR3 has 14 residues. A few counts support this clone. The source material was PBMCs. The gene calls are TRBV21-1 and TRBJ1-5; the table names TRBD1, a call not compared with the DNA. TRBV21-1 is labeled a pseudogene. This clonotype originated in a woman aged 18 to 35 in good health and CMV-seronegative. The DNA for the CDR3 is TGTGCCAGCAGCAATTGGGCTTACGCTGGGCACCAGCATTTT. Amino acid sequence: CASSNWAYAGHQHF.